This TCR beta chain was sequenced in a study of graft-versus-host responses after intestinal transplantation. The data were produced by immunoSEQ multiplex PCR, yet TCRdb's version contains in-frame clones alone and is incomplete. Of some 130,000 clones listed, around 96% are singletons. Remarks on this clone: Its antigen is unknown.

The sequencing used unstimulated CD8+ T cells sorted from spleen or lymph node cells, collected before intestinal transplant. This TCR derives from a human donor who received an intestinal transplant.

CDR3 in amino acids: CASSLTGTNSPLHF. In DNA, the CDR3 is TGTGCCAGCAGCTTGACCGGGACTAATTCACCCCTCCACTTT. The chain joins TRBV28 to TRBJ1-6; D possibly corresponds to TRBD1 (5 bases). The germline CDR1 and CDR2 sequences are MDHEN and SYDVKM. Trimming pared 6 bases from V and 6 bases from J, leaving 12 bases between. The CDR3 sequence is 14 residues long. Full variable domain (missing parts from reference TRBV28 and TRBJ1-6): DVKVTQSSRYLVKRTGEKVFLECVQDMDHENMFWYRQDPGLGLRLIYFSYDVKMKEKGDIPEGYSVSREKKERFSLILESASTNQTSMYLCASSLTGTNSPLHFGNGTRLTVT.